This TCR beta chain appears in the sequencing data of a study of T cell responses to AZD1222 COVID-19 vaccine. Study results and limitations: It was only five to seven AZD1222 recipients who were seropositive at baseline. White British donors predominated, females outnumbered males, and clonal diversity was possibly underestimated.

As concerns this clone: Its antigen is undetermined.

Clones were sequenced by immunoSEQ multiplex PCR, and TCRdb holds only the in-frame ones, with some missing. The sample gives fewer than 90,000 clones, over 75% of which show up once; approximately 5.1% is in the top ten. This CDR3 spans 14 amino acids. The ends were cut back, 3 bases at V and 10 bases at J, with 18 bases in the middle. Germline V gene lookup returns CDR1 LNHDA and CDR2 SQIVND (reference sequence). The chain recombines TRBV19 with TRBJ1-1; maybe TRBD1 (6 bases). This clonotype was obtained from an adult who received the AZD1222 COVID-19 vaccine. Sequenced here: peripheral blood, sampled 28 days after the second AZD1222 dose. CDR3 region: CASSILGTPAVAFF. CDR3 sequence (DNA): TGTGCCAGTAGTATCCTCGGGACACCTGCTGTAGCTTTCTTT.